These 27 T cell receptor beta chains were all obtained from the same sample, sequenced in a study of PD-1 blockade in classical Hodgkin lymphoma. Assay used: immunoSEQ multiplex PCR; TCRdb lists only in-frame clones, some missing. The top ten hold 6.5% to 8% of the sample, which has 72,000 or so clones, 93% seen once. All patients relapsed after autologous stem cell transplantation, and brentuximab vedotin exposure varied. The sample consisted of peripheral blood mononuclear cells (PBMCs), taken at baseline. Receptor source: a human donor with classical Hodgkin lymphoma.

CDR3 protein: CASSTWTGGRSGNTIYF. The CDR3 bases are TGTGCCAGCAGCACCTGGACAGGGGGTCGCTCTGGAAACACCATATATTTT. The genes are TRBV5-6 and TRBJ1-3, with 10 positions matching TRBD1. Germline V gene sequence: CDR1 SGHDT, CDR2 YYEEEE. The CDR3 length is 17 residues. V dropped 4 bases and J dropped 0; count of bases not matched to a gene: 7.

The chain uses TRBV5-1 and TRBJ2-5; the D is unclear. Germline V gives CDR1 SGHRS, CDR2 YFSETQ. The length of the CDR3 is 14 residues. V was pared by 6 bases and J by 3 bases, with 15 bases between. The CDR3 reads CASMVGNQKETQYF. The CDR3 region has the DNA TGCGCCAGCATGGTGGGCAACCAAAAAGAGACCCAGTACTTC.

The chain links TRBV29-1 to TRBJ2-7; 9 positions agree with TRBD2. This CDR3 is built from 15 residues. The germline gives CDR1 SQVTM, CDR2 ANQGSEA. The trim removed 6 bases at V and 2 bases at J, leaving 11 bases unmatched. CDR3 protein: CSVLKGAGGPYEQYF. CDR3 coding DNA: TGCAGCGTCTTGAAAGGAGCGGGGGGACCCTACGAGCAGTACTTC.

The gene calls are TRBV6-5 and TRBJ2-5; 7 positions match TRBD1. V gave up 2 bases and J gave up 7 bases; unmatched junction bases: 4. The CDR3 is 13 amino acids. CDR1 and CDR2 (germline): MNHEY, SVGAGI. For the CDR3, the DNA is TGTGCCAGCAGTTACAACGCAGGGGGGACCCAGTACTTC. Amino acids: CASSYNAGGTQYF.

The chain carries TRBV5-1 and TRBJ1-2, with 11 bases aligning to TRBD1. J was trimmed by 4 bases and V by 4 bases; bases with no gene match: 15. Looked up from germline, CDR1 is SGHRS and CDR2 is YFSETQ. The CDR3 sequence is 18 residues long. Here the CDR3 reads CASSRTGTGGESGYGYTF. DNA of the CDR3: TGCGCCAGCAGCAGAACCGGGACAGGGGGTGAGTCCGGCTATGGCTACACCTTC. Complete variable domain (other parts from reference TRBV5-1 and TRBJ1-2): KAGVTQTPRYLIKTRGQQVTLSCSPISGHRSVSWYQQTPGQGLQFLFEYFSETQRNKGNFPGRFSGRQFSNSRSEMNVSTLELGDSALYLCASSRTGTGGESGYGYTFGSGTRLTVV.

The chain combines TRBV7-9 with TRBJ2-7; 13 bases are a match to TRBD2. The length of the CDR3 is 16 residues. Germline V gene data show CDR1 as SEHNR and CDR2 as FQNEAQ (reference sequence). The ends lost 5 bases at V and 5 bases at J; junction bases unmatched: 9. The CDR3 protein is CASSQTSGRASDEQYF. CDR3 DNA: TGTGCCAGCAGCCAAACTAGCGGGAGGGCCTCGGACGAGCAGTACTTC.

The J gene is TRBJ1-1, the V gene TRBV18; D ambiguous. The germline V gene has CDR1 KGHSH and CDR2 LQKENI. V was trimmed by 8 bases and J by 5 bases, leaving 15 bases between them. The CDR3 extends over 13 amino acids. The CDR3 reads CASNGYRETEAFF. The DNA of the CDR3 is TGTGCCAGCAACGGCTATAGAGAAACTGAAGCTTTCTTT.

This chain uses TRBV4-2 with TRBJ1-5; TRBD1 aligns across 7 bases. The CDR3 sequence is 13 residues long. Germline values: CDR1 LGHNA, CDR2 YNFKEQ. V shed 4 bases and J 10 bases; nucleotides not matched to a gene: 7. The CDR3 protein is CASSLDRDRPQHF. In DNA, the CDR3 is TGTGCCAGCAGCCTCGACAGGGATAGACCCCAGCATTTT.

DNA for the CDR3: TGTGCCAGCAGTCCGGTAGGGGGCTCAACCTACGAGCAGTACTTC. This encodes CASSPVGGSTYEQYF. The chain joins TRBV27 to TRBJ2-7, with 7 bases fitting TRBD1. V lost 5 bases and J lost 2; bases outside the gene matches: 9. The CDR3 consists of 15 residues. Germline CDR1 is MNHEY and CDR2 is SMNVEV (reference sequence).

This chain joins TRBV6-1 and TRBJ1-2; D is uncertain. The germline CDR1 and CDR2 sequences are MNHNS and SASEGT. Trimming stripped 5 bases from V and 2 bases from J, with 12 bases between. This CDR3 has 14 residues. The CDR3 sequence: CASSRGKVNYGYTF. The CDR3 DNA is TGTGCCAGCAGTCGAGGGAAGGTCAACTATGGCTACACCTTC.

The rearrangement links TRBV19 to TRBJ1-2; a possible D gene is TRBD1 (5 bases). The germline V and J ends were trimmed by 3 bases and 7 bases, with 12 bases remaining between them. CDR1 LNHDA and CDR2 SQIVND come from the germline V gene (reference sequence). The CDR3 loop spans 13 amino acids. In DNA form, the CDR3 reads TGTGCCAGTAGTATCTGGGGCTCGGGTGGCTACACCTTC. Encoded protein: CASSIWGSGGYTF.

This sequence joins TRBV4-2 and TRBJ2-7, with D hard to call. CDR1 and CDR2 from the germline V gene are LGHNA and YNFKEQ. Trimming took 0 bases from V and 3 from J, leaving 9 bases between them. The CDR3 covers 14 residues. This CDR3 is CASSQEGINYEQYF. For the CDR3, the DNA is TGTGCCAGCAGCCAAGAGGGGATAAACTACGAGCAGTACTTC.

The genes are TRBV5-4 and TRBJ2-7, with 7 bases matching TRBD1. Germline CDR1 SGHNT, CDR2 YYREEE (reference sequence). V trimming: 0 bases; J trimming: 0 bases; junction bases outside the gene matches: 0. The CDR3 runs 14 residues. DNA for the CDR3: TGTGCCAGCAGCTTGGGGGACAGCTCCTACGAGCAGTACTTC. Its protein product is CASSLGDSSYEQYF.

The V gene is TRBV7-3, the J gene TRBJ1-1; no clear D gene. V gave up 2 bases and J gave up 0 bases, with 13 bases separating them. This CDR3 is built from 16 residues. Germline values: CDR1 SGHTA, CDR2 FQGTGA. CDR3 protein: CASSLDSAVMNTEAFF. DNA of the CDR3: TGTGCCAGCAGCTTAGATTCGGCAGTAATGAACACTGAAGCTTTCTTT.

The rearrangement joins TRBV7-9 to TRBJ1-5; no definite D call. Germline-derived CDR1 and CDR2 are SEHNR and FQNEAQ (reference sequence). The V gene lost 2 bases and the J gene lost 3 bases, with 5 bases spanning the gap. The CDR3 is 13 amino acids. In DNA, the CDR3 is TGTGCCAGCAGCTTAAACTTCAATCAGCCCCAGCATTTT. This gives the protein CASSLNFNQPQHF.

The rearrangement links TRBV7-3 to TRBJ2-7; 7 bases are a match to TRBD2. CDR1 is SGHTA and CDR2 is FQGTGA in the germline V gene. The CDR3 length is 11 residues. V shed 8 bases and J 2 bases; nucleotides not matched to a gene: 0. CDR3: CASRGAYEQYF. The CDR3 nucleotides are TGTGCCAGCCGGGGGGCCTACGAGCAGTACTTC.

The table lists this clone with a count of one. V and J are TRBV18 and TRBJ2-1; 10 bases match TRBD2. Germline CDR1 is KGHSH and CDR2 is LQKENI. The CDR3 has 19 amino acids. The ends lost 2 bases at V and 0 bases at J; junction bases unmatched: 10. Written as DNA, the CDR3 is TGTGCCAGCTCACCATTCGCTAGCGGGAGTACCAACTCCTACAATGAGCAGTTCTTC. The encoded protein is CASSPFASGSTNSYNEQFF. Variable domain in full (rest from reference TRBV18 and TRBJ2-1): NAGVMQNPRHLVRRRGQEARLRCSPMKGHSHVYWYRQLPEEGLKFMVYLQKENIIDESGMPKERFSAEFPKEGPSILRIQQVVRGDSAAYFCASSPFASGSTNSYNEQFFGPGTRLTVL.

The DNA for the CDR3 is TGTGCCAGCACCCCAGGACAGGGCGGGGGTCAGCCCCAGCATTTT. Amino acid sequence: CASTPGQGGGQPQHF. The chain carries TRBV6-5 and TRBJ1-5, with 8 positions matching TRBD1. The CDR3 is 15 residues long. The V gene's germline CDR1 is MNHEY and CDR2 SVGAGI. The J segment lost 6 bases and the V segment lost 7 bases, leaving 11 bases of the junction unmatched.

The gene calls are TRBV25-1 and TRBJ1-3; 9 nucleotides line up with TRBD1. Germline V gives CDR1 MGHDK, CDR2 SYGVNS. V gave up 8 bases and J gave up 3 bases; unmatched junction bases: 5. The CDR3 consists of 14 residues. The CDR3 loop is CASRLGQGGNTIYF. The CDR3 DNA is TGTGCCAGCCGCCTGGGACAGGGTGGAAACACCATATATTTT. Based on the CDR3 plus reference TRBV25-1 and TRBJ1-3, the full variable domain is EADIYQTPRYLVIGTGKKITLECSQTMGHDKMYWYQQDPGMELHLIHYSYGVNSTEKGDLSSESTVSRIRTEHFPLTLESARPSHTSQYLCASRLGQGGNTIYFGEGSWLTVV.

This clone has just one count. This sequence joins TRBV19 and TRBJ1-4; 8 bases match TRBD1. There are 16 residues in the CDR3. The V gene's germline CDR1 is LNHDA and CDR2 SQIVND (reference sequence). V trimming: 3 bases; J trimming: 5 bases; junction bases outside the gene matches: 8. The CDR3 DNA reads as TGTGCCAGTAGTATTTGGACAGGGAGGGAGAATGAAAAACTGTTTTTT. Its protein product is CASSIWTGRENEKLFF. The full variable domain, rest sourced from reference TRBV19 and TRBJ1-4, is DGGITQSPKYLFRKEGQNVTLSCEQNLNHDAMYWYRQDPGQGLRLIYYSQIVNDFQKGDIAEGYSVSREKKESFPLTVTSAQKNPTAFYLCASSIWTGRENEKLFFGSGTQLSVL.

V usage is TRBV5-1 and J usage is TRBJ2-7; TRBD1 aligns across 9 bases. The CDR3 runs to 15 residues. Germline loops: CDR1 SGHRS, CDR2 YFSETQ. Germline trimming cut 4 bases from V and 3 bases from J; bases unmatched to any gene: 8. The CDR3 nucleotides are TGCGCCAGCAGCCCCCTGGGACAGGGAAGCTACGAGCAGTACTTC. It yields the protein CASSPLGQGSYEQYF.

The chain uses TRBV25-1 and TRBJ2-1; unclear D gene. With 6 bases removed from V and 2 bases from J, the gap between germline ends came to 8 bases. Germline V gives CDR1 MGHDK, CDR2 SYGVNS. The CDR3 extends over 13 amino acids. CDR3 protein: CASRAPPYNEQFF. For the CDR3, the DNA is TGTGCCAGCAGAGCTCCCCCCTACAATGAGCAGTTCTTC.

The chain uses TRBV27 and TRBJ2-7, with 8 bases that match TRBD1. V lost 4 bases and J lost 0; bases outside the gene matches: 11. CDR3 size: 17 residues. CDR1 and CDR2 (germline): MNHEY, SMNVEV (reference sequence). For the CDR3, the DNA is TGTGCCAGCAGTTCCCCCCTCGGGACAGGTAACTCCTACGAGCAGTACTTC. Translation gives CASSSPLGTGNSYEQYF.

This chain uses TRBV21-1 with TRBJ2-7; no DNA check was done on the table's D call, TRBD1. TRBV21-1 is shown as a pseudogene. The CDR3 loop spans 15 amino acids. The CDR3: CASGCHRGHPYEQYF. The DNA of the CDR3 is TGTGCCAGCGGGTGTCACAGGGGGCACCCCTACGAGCAGTACTTC.

This rearrangement joins TRBV27 to TRBJ1-1; the D gene is possibly TRBD1 (5 bases). Germline V gene data show CDR1 as MNHEY and CDR2 as SMNVEV (reference sequence). V shed 5 bases and J shed 8 bases, with 12 bases lying between them. This CDR3 region has 12 residues. CDR3 residues: CASSPNGGEAFF. The CDR3 DNA sequence: TGTGCCAGCAGTCCTAACGGGGGGGAAGCTTTCTTT.

J is TRBJ2-1 and V is TRBV5-5, with 14 bases identical to TRBD2. The germline gives CDR1 SGHKS, CDR2 YYEKEE (reference sequence). The CDR3 is 18 residues long. The J segment lost 2 bases and the V segment lost 4 bases, leaving 8 bases of the junction unmatched. The CDR3 nucleotides are TGTGCCAGCAGCAGACTAGCGGGGGGGCAAGCCCCCTACAATGAGCAGTTCTTC. It yields the protein CASSRLAGGQAPYNEQFF.

The rearrangement joins TRBV19 to TRBJ2-6; a possible D gene is TRBD1 (6 bases). Trimming took 7 bases from V and 1 from J, leaving 8 bases between them. The CDR3 spans 14 residues. From germline, CDR1 is LNHDA and CDR2 SQIVND (reference sequence). CDR3 amino acids: CASNRVSGANVLTF. The CDR3 DNA sequence: TGTGCCAGTAACAGGGTTTCTGGGGCCAACGTCCTGACTTTC.